One and the same sample provided the 21 T cell receptor beta chains below, sequenced in a study of early T cells in non-severe SARS-CoV-2 infection. TCRdb processed the 5' RACE reads anew with MiXCR; each CDR3 protein has one entry. The sample carries fewer than 35,000 distinct CDR3 sequences, about 8.2% recorded once. Sequencing input: whole blood. These receptors came from an adult who was a healthcare worker with PCR-confirmed SARS-CoV-2 infection or an uninfected control (not recorded which).

At least ten counts were recorded for this clonotype. The chain is built from TRBV3-1 and TRBJ2-1, with D perhaps TRBD1 (5 bases). The CDR3 consists of 13 residues. With 4 bases removed from V and 9 bases from J, the gap between germline ends came to 13 bases. The germline V gene encodes CDR1 LGHDT and CDR2 YNNKEL (reference sequence). Here the CDR3 reads CASSPPRQFEQFF. DNA for the CDR3: TGTGCCAGCAGCCCTCCGAGACAGTTTGAGCAGTTCTTC.

The V and J genes are TRBV30 and TRBJ1-2; unclear D gene. The germline V gene encodes CDR1 GTSNPN and CDR2 SVGIG (reference sequence). This CDR3 spans 13 amino acids. V was trimmed by 3 bases and J by 1 base, leaving 9 bases between them. The CDR3, as DNA: TGTGCCTGGAGCCCGGGTGATAACTATGGCTACACCTTC. This sequence encodes CAWSPGDNYGYTF. The variable domain in full, with the rest retrieved from reference TRBV30 and TRBJ1-2, is SQTIHQWPATLVQPVGSPLSLECTVEGTSNPNLYWYRQAAGRGLQLLFYSVGIGQISSEVPQNLSASRPQDRQFILSSKKLLLSDSGFYLCAWSPGDNYGYTFGSGTRLTVV.

The chain links TRBV7-8 to TRBJ1-1; unclear D gene. V lost 2 bases and J 6 bases, leaving 7 bases between the germline ends. This CDR3 contains 12 residues. Per germline, CDR1 SGHVS and CDR2 FQNEAQ. The CDR3 region has the DNA TGTGCCAGCAGCTTAAGTAGCGCTGAAGCTTTCTTT. Protein: CASSLSSAEAFF.

The table lists this clonotype with many counts. CDR3 region: CSAGAGGETQYF. CDR3 sequence (DNA): TGCAGTGCTGGGGCGGGGGGAGAGACCCAGTACTTC. V gene TRBV20-1 combines with J gene TRBJ2-5; TRBD2 aligns across 8 bases. Germline V gives CDR1 DFQATT, CDR2 SNEGSKA (reference sequence). This CDR3 contains 12 residues. V trimming: 5 bases; J trimming: 4 bases; junction bases outside the gene matches: 3.

At least ten counts were recorded for this clonotype. This chain's CDR3 is CASSLSSGTGELFF. The CDR3 DNA reads as TGTGCCAGCAGCTTATCTAGCGGCACCGGGGAGCTGTTTTTT. The rearrangement links TRBV7-3 to TRBJ2-2; 7 bases agree with TRBD2. The ends lost 2 bases at V and 4 bases at J; junction bases unmatched: 1. CDR1 SGHTA and CDR2 FQGTGA come from the germline V gene. The CDR3 has 14 amino acids.

This clonotype has more than one count but fewer than ten. The rearrangement joins TRBV29-1 to TRBJ2-7, with D tentatively TRBD2 (5 bases). CDR1 and CDR2 (germline): SQVTM, ANQGSEA. This CDR3 contains 15 residues. The V end was cut by 3 bases, the J end by 3 bases, with 18 bases between. For the CDR3, the DNA is TGCAGCGTTGAGTTCGGCAGTTCGGCGGGCTACGAGCAGTACTTC. This encodes CSVEFGSSAGYEQYF.

This clonotype occurred many times. This chain links TRBV3-1 with TRBJ2-7; 9 nucleotides align to TRBD1. V trimming: 3 bases; J trimming: 6 bases; junction bases outside the gene matches: 9. The CDR3 spans 15 residues. The V gene's germline CDR1 is LGHDT and CDR2 YNNKEL (reference sequence). The CDR3 nucleotides are TGTGCCAGCAGCCAGCCCGGGACAGGGAGTAGCGAGCAGTACTTC. This encodes CASSQPGTGSSEQYF.

By share of the sample, this clonotype is medium-sized (0.01 to 0.1%). The gene calls are TRBV12-3 or TRBV12-4 and TRBJ2-7; 7 bases map to TRBD1. This CDR3 region has 15 residues. V shed 3 bases, J shed 0 bases, and the junction held 5 bases outside the gene matches. DNA for the CDR3: TGTGCCAGCAGTTTGAGACAGGGCTTCTCCTACGAGCAGTACTTC. Amino acid sequence: CASSLRQGFSYEQYF.

The genes are TRBV6-2 or TRBV6-3 and TRBJ2-5; D not resolved. The CDR3 is 13 amino acids. Germline V lookup: CDR1 MNHEY, CDR2 SVGEGT. Trimming shortened V by 0 bases and J by 1 base, and 3 bases separated the two germline ends. In nucleotides, the CDR3 is TGTGCCAGCAGTTACTCGACCCAAGAGACCCAGTACTTC. This encodes CASSYSTQETQYF.

This clonotype came up once. A read error may explain this, as a much larger clone is one base away. Here the CDR3 DNA reads TGTGCCAGCATCCGGACCCCAGGCTCGGTTTACACTGAAGCTTTCTTT. It yields the protein CASIRTPGSVYTEAFF. J is TRBJ1-1 and V is TRBV6-2 or TRBV6-3, with D unclear. This CDR3 region has 16 residues. CDR1 is MNHEY, CDR2 SVGEGT, per germline. With 7 bases removed from V and 3 bases from J, the gap between germline ends came to 21 bases.

This clonotype occurred a few times. The chain joins TRBV7-2 to TRBJ1-1; no clear D. V gave up 8 bases and J gave up 1 base, with 5 bases separating them. CDR1 is SGHTA, CDR2 FQGNSA, per germline. CDR3 length: 11 residues. The CDR3 DNA reads as TGTGCCAGCGAGTCGAACACTGAAGCTTTCTTT. Amino acids: CASESNTEAFF.

This chain links TRBV6-5 with TRBJ1-2; D is perhaps TRBD1 (5 bases). This CDR3 contains 12 residues. Germline V gene sequence: CDR1 MNHEY, CDR2 SVGAGI. Trimming removed 7 bases at V and 10 bases at J, with 16 bases between. CDR3 DNA sequence: TGTGCCAGCACCGACTGGGGGGATGACTACACCTTC. As protein: CASTDWGDDYTF.

Details on this clonotype: This clone may be a read error of a much larger clone one base away. This chain connects TRBV5-8 to TRBJ1-2; 12 bases map to TRBD1. With V trimmed by 2 bases and J by 10 bases, 18 bases remained unmatched. The CDR3 runs to 18 residues. The germline gives CDR1 SGHTS, CDR2 YDEGEE. The CDR3 loop reads CASSFPGQGALRRSDYTF. The CDR3 nucleotides read TGTGCCAGCAGCTTCCCGGGACAGGGGGCTCTCCGCCGGAGTGACTACACCTTC.

The CDR3 DNA reads TGTGCCAGCAGAAGAACAACAGCCCCAAGCAATGAGCAGTTCTTC. This translates into CASRRTTAPSNEQFF. The chain uses TRBV12-3 or TRBV12-4 and TRBJ2-1; D is uncertain. Trimming cost V 6 bases and J 6 bases, with 18 bases left between them. The length of the CDR3 is 15 residues.

There are many counts of this clonotype. The chain has TRBV3-1 and TRBJ2-3; D not resolved. The germline gives CDR1 LGHDT, CDR2 YNNKEL (reference sequence). V lost 6 bases and J 3 bases, leaving 4 bases between the germline ends. The CDR3 length is 11 residues. The CDR3 bases are TGTGCCAGCAGGCATACAGATACGCAGTATTTT. Translating it yields CASRHTDTQYF.

The table lists this clonotype with a few counts. The V call is TRBV6-2 or TRBV6-3, the J call TRBJ1-1, with a tentative D call TRBD1 (6 bases). Germline V gives CDR1 MNHEY, CDR2 SVGEGT. The CDR3 has 15 residues. V was clipped by 0 bases and J by 5 bases, with 13 bases between them. This CDR3 is CASSYSQRGGTEAFF. In nucleotides, the CDR3 is TGTGCCAGCAGTTACTCGCAGAGAGGGGGGACTGAAGCTTTCTTT.

This clonotype appeared many times. The V gene is TRBV4-2, the J gene TRBJ2-1; 7 nucleotides agree with TRBD1. Germline loops: CDR1 LGHNA, CDR2 YNFKEQ. This CDR3 contains 16 residues. The junction had 11 bases not matched to a gene; V was cut back by 1 base and J by 8 bases. CDR3 protein: CASSQVGTGVFHEQFF. In DNA form, the CDR3 reads TGTGCCAGCAGCCAAGTTGGCACAGGGGTCTTTCATGAGCAGTTCTTC.

In its sample, this clonotype ranks as medium-sized. J is TRBJ2-7 and V is TRBV7-8; D tentatively reads TRBD1 or TRBD2 (7 bases each). The germline gives CDR1 SGHVS, CDR2 FQNEAQ. V was clipped by 0 bases and J by 6 bases, with 12 bases between them. This CDR3 spans 14 amino acids. CDR3 nucleotides: TGTGCCAGCAGCTTAGCCCAGGGGGGGAGCGAGCAGTACTTC. Protein product: CASSLAQGGSEQYF. The full variable domain, completed using reference TRBV7-8 and TRBJ2-7, is GAGVSQSPRYKVAKRGQDVALRCDPISGHVSLFWYQQALGQGPEFLTYFQNEAQLDKSGLPSDRFFAERPEGSVSTLKIQRTQQEDSAVYLCASSLAQGGSEQYFGPGTRLTVT.

This clonotype occurred many times. The chain is built from TRBV30 and TRBJ2-7, with TRBD1 as a possible D gene (6 bases). The CDR3 is made up of 13 amino acids. V shed 0 bases and J shed 6 bases, with 12 bases lying between them. Looked up from germline, CDR1 is GTSNPN and CDR2 is SVGIG (reference sequence). CDR3 sequence reads: CAWSVGGRLEQYF. The CDR3 bases are TGTGCCTGGAGTGTAGGGGGTAGACTCGAGCAGTACTTC.

This clonotype was seen a handful of times. The chain has TRBV6-2 or TRBV6-3 and TRBJ1-1; 8 bases are a match to TRBD1. The CDR3 sequence is 14 residues long. V lost 6 bases, J lost 5 bases, and 8 bases stayed unmatched. The germline CDR1 and CDR2 sequences are MNHEY and SVGEGT. CDR3 sequence: CASRATGGATEAFF. The CDR3 bases are TGTGCCAGCAGAGCCACAGGGGGGGCGACTGAAGCTTTCTTT.

V gene TRBV7-3 combines with J gene TRBJ1-1, with 9 bases that match TRBD1. This CDR3 spans 14 amino acids. Germline V CDR1 and CDR2: SGHTA, FQGTGA. The junction had 5 bases not matched to a gene; V was cut back by 5 bases and J by 4 bases. The CDR3 bases are TGTGCCAGCAGCCCACAGGGGGCGAGCACTGAAGCTTTCTTT. Encoded protein: CASSPQGASTEAFF. Together with reference TRBV7-3 and TRBJ1-1, the CDR3 gives the full variable domain: GAGVSQTPSNKVTEKGKYVELRCDPISGHTALYWYRQSLGQGPEFLIYFQGTGAADDSGLPNDRFFAVRPEGSVSTLKIQRTERGDSAVYLCASSPQGASTEAFFGQGTRLTVV.